The 7 T cell receptor beta chains below all came from one sample that was sequenced in a study of spatial heterogeneity in lung cancer. TCRdb re-called the 5' RACE reads through MiXCR, storing one row per CDR3 protein. The top ten clones hold roughly 5.2% of a sample with 25,000 or so distinct CDR3 sequences, around 5% of them seen once. The time point: sample taken at primary tumor resection. Material: PBMCs, obtained at surgery. These receptors were collected from a male donor with early-stage non-small cell lung cancer.

This clonotype was observed many times. The CDR3 sequence is CASSPDPGRLVNEQFF. The CDR3 bases are TGTGCCAGCAGCCCAGACCCCGGGAGGTTAGTTAATGAGCAGTTCTTC. V and J are TRBV27 and TRBJ2-1, with 7 bases that match TRBD2. The germline gives CDR1 MNHEY, CDR2 SMNVEV (reference sequence). With V trimmed by 6 bases and J by 7 bases, 15 bases remained unmatched. This CDR3 spans 16 amino acids.

This clonotype was counted many times. V gene TRBV28 combines with J gene TRBJ2-7, with TRBD1 matching 10 bases. The ends lost 6 bases at V and 1 base at J; junction bases unmatched: 6. In germline, CDR1 is MDHEN, CDR2 SYDVKM. This CDR3 is 15 amino acids long. The CDR3 DNA follows: TGTGCCAGCAGCGGTCCGGGACAGGGGTCCTACGAGCAGTACTTC. Protein sequence: CASSGPGQGSYEQYF.

This clonotype has a count of ten or more. In DNA, the CDR3 is TGTGCCAGCAGCACGACAGTGAACACTGAAGCTTTCTTT. Translated: CASSTTVNTEAFF. This chain connects TRBV12-3 or TRBV12-4 to TRBJ1-1; tentative D call: TRBD1 (5 bases). The V end was cut by 6 bases, the J end by 0 bases, with 8 bases between. CDR3 size: 13 residues.

The chain is built from TRBV27 and TRBJ1-6, with D uncertain. Germline CDR1 is MNHEY and CDR2 is SMNVEV (reference sequence). CDR3 size: 15 residues. V gave up 4 bases and J gave up 7 bases, with 14 bases separating them. CDR3 nucleotides: TGTGCCAGCAGTTCCCGAACGGCAGGCAATTCACCCCTCCACTTT. This gives the protein CASSSRTAGNSPLHF.

This clonotype was seen ten or more times. This sequence joins TRBV20-1 and TRBJ2-7; maybe TRBD1 (5 bases). This CDR3 has 14 residues. Germline-derived CDR1 and CDR2 are DFQATT and SNEGSKA (reference sequence). Trimming took 3 bases from V and 2 from J, leaving 14 bases between them. The CDR3 DNA reads as TGCAGTGCTAGGCAGGGCTTGTGGACCTACGAGCAGTACTTC. Its translation: CSARQGLWTYEQYF.

The chain combines TRBV6-5 with TRBJ2-3; 7 bases match TRBD2. V gave up 7 bases and J gave up 2 bases; unmatched junction bases: 6. Germline V gene data show CDR1 as MNHEY and CDR2 as SVGAGI. The CDR3 loop spans 14 amino acids. In DNA form, the CDR3 reads TGTGCCAGCAAGCTAGCGGCGATCACAGATACGCAGTATTTT. Translated: CASKLAAITDTQYF.

The table lists this clonotype with many counts. V and J are TRBV3-1 and TRBJ2-1, with D tentatively TRBD1 or TRBD2 (6 bases each). Per the germline V gene, CDR1 is LGHDT and CDR2 is YNNKEL (reference sequence). V lost 4 bases, J lost 4 bases, and 14 bases lay in between. This CDR3 is 15 amino acids long. The CDR3 loop reads CASSLWRGRYNEQFF. In DNA form, the CDR3 reads TGTGCCAGCAGCCTCTGGAGGGGGAGGTACAATGAGCAGTTCTTC.